This entry features one TCR beta chain sequence. Its cognate antigen is unknown. Splitting the CD4+ cells yielded a CD45RA+ naive subset and a CD45RA-negative memory subset. Every subset had its genomic DNA shared out evenly among several immunoSEQ plates. Original processing methods: Junction-only immunoSEQ data arrived without quality scores, meaning filtering differed. Sequencing was performed with immunoSEQ multiplex PCR; in TCRdb, only in-frame clones are kept and a portion is missing. That table supplies the V and J calls and clone size; D and trimming were determined from the DNA. Here the sample spans millions of clones, 95% being singletons. The data derive from a study of shared clonotypes between healthy human individuals. Findings and limits, study-wide: Of the naive CD4 clonotypes, roughly 5.2% were shared across several donors.

The CDR3 is 14 amino acids. V was pared by 0 bases and J by 12 bases, with 9 bases of the junction left unmatched. Germline V CDR1 and CDR2: SGHRS, YFSETQ. This receptor was taken from a man aged 18 to 35 in good health. J is TRBJ2-1 and V is TRBV5-1, with 7 bases fitting TRBD1. The sequenced material came from naive CD4+ T cells sorted from blood. Subset here: CD45RA+ positively selected. The CDR3 region is CASSLGDRRQGQFF. The DNA for the CDR3 is TGCGCCAGCAGCTTGGGGGACCGAAGACAGGGGCAGTTCTTC.